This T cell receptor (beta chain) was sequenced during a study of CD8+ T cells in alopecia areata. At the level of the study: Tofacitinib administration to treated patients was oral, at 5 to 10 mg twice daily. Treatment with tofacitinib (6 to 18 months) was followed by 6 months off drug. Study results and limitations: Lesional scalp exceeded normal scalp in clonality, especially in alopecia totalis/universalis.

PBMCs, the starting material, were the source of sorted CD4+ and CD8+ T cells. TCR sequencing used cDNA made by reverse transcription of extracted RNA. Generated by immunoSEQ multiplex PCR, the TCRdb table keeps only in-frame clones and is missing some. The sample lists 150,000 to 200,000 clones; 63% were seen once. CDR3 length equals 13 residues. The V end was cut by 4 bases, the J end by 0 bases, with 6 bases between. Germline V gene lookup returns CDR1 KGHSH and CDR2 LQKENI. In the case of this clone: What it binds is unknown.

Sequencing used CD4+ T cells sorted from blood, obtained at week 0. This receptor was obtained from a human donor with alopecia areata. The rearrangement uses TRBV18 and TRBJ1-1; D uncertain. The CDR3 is CASSQQMNTEAFF. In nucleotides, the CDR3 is TGTGCCAGCTCACAACAAATGAACACTGAAGCTTTCTTT. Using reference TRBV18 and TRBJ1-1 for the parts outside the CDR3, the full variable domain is NAGVMQNPRHLVRRRGQEARLRCSPMKGHSHVYWYRQLPEEGLKFMVYLQKENIIDESGMPKERFSAEFPKEGPSILRIQQVVRGDSAAYFCASSQQMNTEAFFGQGTRLTVV.